These 25 T cell receptor beta chains originate from one sample sequenced in a study of CD8 T cells in Susac syndrome. Random hexamers were used to reverse transcribe an amount of roughly 0.45 to 1 ug RNA. TCRdb re-called the immunoSEQ multiplex PCR reads with MiXCR, one entry per CDR3 protein. The table records 150,000 or so distinct CDR3 sequences, approximately 94% of them present only once. The sample taken for sequencing was CD4+ T cells from PBMCs. Receptors originate from a human donor with multiple sclerosis.

The chain is built from TRBV3-1 and TRBJ2-1; TRBD1 matches 7 bases. V lost 4 bases, J lost 7 bases, and 4 bases stayed unmatched. CDR1 is LGHDT and CDR2 is YNNKEL in the germline V gene (reference sequence). The CDR3 runs to 13 residues. The CDR3 here is CASSLQQGNEQFF. In DNA, the CDR3 is TGTGCCAGCAGCCTTCAACAGGGGAATGAGCAGTTCTTC.

The V call is TRBV4-3, the J call TRBJ2-7; D not certain. The germline CDR1 and CDR2 sequences are LGHNA and YSLEER. The CDR3 spans 14 residues. V gave up 2 bases and J gave up 2 bases, with 10 bases separating them. CDR3 DNA: TGCGCCAGCAGCCAATCCGATCACCCCTACGAGCAGTACTTC. Protein sequence: CASSQSDHPYEQYF.

The J gene is TRBJ1-5, the V gene TRBV30; D uncertain. CDR1 is GTSNPN and CDR2 is SVGIG in the germline V gene (reference sequence). The CDR3 contains 12 residues. V lost 3 bases and J 5 bases, leaving 8 bases between the germline ends. CDR3 loop: CAWSAQYQPQHF. CDR3 bases: TGTGCCTGGAGCGCCCAGTATCAGCCCCAGCATTTT.

This chain connects TRBV4-3 to TRBJ2-7; 7 bases map to TRBD2. V trimming: 7 bases; J trimming: 2 bases; junction bases outside the gene matches: 14. In germline, CDR1 is LGHNA, CDR2 YSLEER. The CDR3 covers 16 residues. This CDR3 is CASNFPSGTTPYEQYF. CDR3 sequence (DNA): TGCGCCAGCAACTTTCCTTCAGGGACTACCCCCTACGAGCAGTACTTC.

The chain combines TRBV19 with TRBJ2-1, with TRBD1 matching over 9 bases. This CDR3 region has 15 residues. The germline V gene has CDR1 LNHDA and CDR2 SQIVND (reference sequence). With 7 bases clipped from V and 9 bases from J, the junction kept 13 bases outside the gene matches. The CDR3 protein is CASTPMDRGSSEQFF. As DNA, the CDR3 is TGTGCCAGTACTCCCATGGACAGGGGATCAAGTGAGCAGTTCTTC.

The gene calls are TRBV6-1 and TRBJ1-4, with 8 positions matching TRBD1. The CDR3 totals 18 residues. V shed 5 bases and J 7 bases; nucleotides not matched to a gene: 18. Germline loops: CDR1 MNHNS, CDR2 SASEGT. This chain's CDR3 is CASSLGMTGANSGEKLFF. The CDR3 nucleotides are TGTGCCAGCAGTCTGGGGATGACAGGGGCGAACTCGGGTGAAAAACTGTTTTTT.

The V and J genes are TRBV7-8 and TRBJ2-7; TRBD2 matches 8 bases. The V and J ends lost 4 bases and 3 bases, in that order; junction bases with no gene match: 5. The CDR3 contains 14 residues. Germline values: CDR1 SGHVS, CDR2 FQNEAQ. The CDR3 is CASSSVTSDYEQYF. The CDR3 coding sequence is TGTGCCAGCAGCTCAGTGACTAGCGACTACGAGCAGTACTTC.

This chain's CDR3 is CSARVGGSFHEQYF. CDR3 DNA sequence: TGCAGTGCTAGAGTGGGCGGGAGCTTCCACGAGCAGTACTTC. The chain carries TRBV20-1 and TRBJ2-7; the match to TRBD2 covers 7 bases. V shed 1 base and J 5 bases; nucleotides not matched to a gene: 8. The CDR3 has 14 amino acids. Germline CDR1 is DFQATT and CDR2 is SNEGSKA (reference sequence).

The rearrangement joins TRBV2 to TRBJ2-7; weak D call: TRBD2 (5 bases). Trimming removed 5 bases from V and 4 bases from J, with 15 bases in between. The germline gives CDR1 SNHLY, CDR2 FYNNEI. The CDR3 has 14 residues. The CDR3 bases are TGTGCCAGCAGTCGCGGGCCCCTCGTTTACGAGCAGTACTTC. Protein sequence: CASSRGPLVYEQYF.

The V call is TRBV10-2, the J call TRBJ2-1; 8 bases match TRBD2. There are 15 residues in the CDR3. Trimming took 8 bases from V and 8 from J; bases not matched to a gene: 14. The germline V gene encodes CDR1 WSHSY and CDR2 SAAADI. CDR3 sequence: CASGGRASGPDEQFF. The CDR3 bases are TGCGCCAGCGGGGGGCGGGCTAGCGGGCCCGATGAGCAGTTCTTC.

The chain has TRBV24-1 and TRBJ1-1; D is undetermined. Germline V gene lookup returns CDR1 KGHDR and CDR2 SFDVKD. The CDR3 contains 13 residues. Trimming cost V 11 bases and J 4 bases, with 16 bases left between them. CDR3 region: CASYPECPTEAFF. The CDR3 nucleotides are TGTGCCAGCTACCCCGAGTGCCCCACTGAAGCTTTCTTT.

The CDR3, as DNA: TGTGCCATCAGTGAGACAGGGTCCCCAGGGCCCCAGCATTTT. This gives the protein CAISETGSPGPQHF. The chain carries TRBV10-3 and TRBJ1-5; a possible D gene is TRBD1 (6 bases). In germline, CDR1 is ENHRY, CDR2 SYGVKD. The ends were cut back, 2 bases at V and 9 bases at J, with 14 bases in the middle. This CDR3 is built from 14 residues.

This rearrangement joins TRBV29-1 to TRBJ2-1; 9 nucleotides match TRBD1. The V and J ends lost 7 bases and 6 bases, in that order; junction bases with no gene match: 10. Germline V gene lookup returns CDR1 SQVTM and CDR2 ANQGSEA. This CDR3 spans 14 amino acids. CDR3 nucleotide sequence: TGCAGCGCTGGTCCCGGGACAGGGCGCAATGAGCAGTTCTTC. Translating gives CSAGPGTGRNEQFF.

The chain uses TRBV19 and TRBJ1-1; no firm D call. Deletions cut 5 bases from V and 1 base from J, with 8 bases between. This CDR3 contains 13 residues. Germline V gene data show CDR1 as LNHDA and CDR2 as SQIVND (reference sequence). The CDR3 loop is CASSPLGNTEAFF. Written as DNA, the CDR3 is TGTGCCAGTAGTCCTTTGGGGAACACTGAAGCTTTCTTT.

This chain connects TRBV10-3 to TRBJ1-5; 7 nucleotides match TRBD1. Losses at the gene ends were 11 bases for V and 4 bases for J; bases not matched to a gene: 8. The CDR3 is 13 amino acids. Germline V lookup: CDR1 ENHRY, CDR2 SYGVKD. The CDR3 DNA is TGTGCCGCCCACTCACAGGGGAATCAGCCCCAGCATTTT. The encoded protein is CAAHSQGNQPQHF.

This clonotype was recorded only once. The chain links TRBV2 to TRBJ2-7; D is unclear. CDR1 is SNHLY, CDR2 FYNNEI, per germline. This CDR3 contains 12 residues. V was pared by 7 bases and J by 1 base, with 8 bases between. This chain's CDR3 is CASKQESYEQYF. CDR3 DNA sequence: TGTGCCAGCAAGCAGGAATCCTACGAGCAGTACTTC. The full variable domain, completed using reference TRBV2 and TRBJ2-7, is EPEVTQTPSHQVTQMGQEVILRCVPISNHLYFYWYRQILGQKVEFLVSFYNNEISEKSEIFDDQFSVERPDGSNFTLKIRSTKLEDSAMYFCASKQESYEQYFGPGTRLTVT.

This chain uses TRBV7-9 with TRBJ2-7; 7 nucleotides align to TRBD2. Germline CDR1 SEHNR, CDR2 FQNEAQ (reference sequence). CDR3 length: 15 residues. Losses at the gene ends were 5 bases for V and 5 bases for J; bases not matched to a gene: 12. CDR3 amino acids: CASSPPSGGSNEQYF. The CDR3 region has the DNA TGTGCCAGCAGCCCCCCCTCGGGCGGGAGTAACGAGCAGTACTTC. Filled out from reference TRBV7-9 and TRBJ2-7, the complete variable domain reads DTGVSQNPRHKITKRGQNVTFRCDPISEHNRLYWYRQTLGQGPEFLTYFQNEAQLEKSRLLSDRFSAERPKGSFSTLEIQRTEQGDSAMYLCASSPPSGGSNEQYFGPGTRLTVT.

The chain recombines TRBV6-2 or TRBV6-3 with TRBJ2-4, with D possibly being TRBD2 (6 bases). V was shortened by 6 bases and J by 5 bases, with 11 bases between the two germline ends. The CDR3 covers 13 residues. Germline CDR1 is MNHEY and CDR2 is SVGEGT. Here the CDR3 reads CASRPSAQNIQYF. In nucleotides, the CDR3 is TGTGCCAGCAGACCTAGCGCCCAAAACATTCAGTACTTC.

This clonotype came up a few times. This chain connects TRBV20-1 to TRBJ2-7, with 7 bases lining up with TRBD2. CDR3 size: 13 residues. Germline CDR1 DFQATT, CDR2 SNEGSKA (reference sequence). Losses at the gene ends were 1 base for V and 0 bases for J; bases not matched to a gene: 0. CDR3 amino acids: CSARGDYSYEQYF. CDR3 nucleotides: TGCAGTGCTAGAGGGGACTACTCCTACGAGCAGTACTTC.

The genes are TRBV25-1 and TRBJ1-2; D call uncertain. The V and J ends lost 1 base and 4 bases respectively, with 7 bases between them. CDR1 and CDR2 (germline): MGHDK, SYGVNS. The CDR3 is 13 residues long. For the CDR3, the DNA is TGTGCCAGCAGTGAATCCCGCGGCTATGGCTACACCTTC. This codes for CASSESRGYGYTF.

The CDR3 bases are TGTGCTAGTGGTTCTAGCGGGAGGGGGAATGAGCAGTTCTTC. Translating it yields CASGSSGRGNEQFF. The chain recombines TRBV12-5 with TRBJ2-1; 12 nucleotides match TRBD2. V lost 4 bases and J lost 7; bases outside the gene matches: 2. CDR3 length equals 14 residues. The germline V gene has CDR1 LGHNT and CDR2 FRNRAP. The variable domain in full, with the rest retrieved from reference TRBV12-5 and TRBJ2-1, is DARVTQTPRHKVTEMGQEVTMRCQPILGHNTVFWYRQTMMQGLELLAYFRNRAPLDDSGMPKDRFSAEMPDATLATLKIQPSEPRDSAVYFCASGSSGRGNEQFFGPGTRLTVL.

This clonotype appeared once. The chain joins TRBV20-1 to TRBJ2-2; no clear D. Germline CDR1 and CDR2: DFQATT and SNEGSKA (reference sequence). Trimming removed 0 bases at V and 7 bases at J, with 9 bases between. The CDR3 sequence is 13 residues long. The CDR3 nucleotides read TGCAGTGCTAGAGATACCACGGTCGGGGAGCTGTTTTTT. It encodes CSARDTTVGELFF.

This chain connects TRBV4-1 to TRBJ2-2, with D uncertain. In germline, CDR1 is MGHRA, CDR2 YSYEKL. The ends were cut back, 2 bases at V and 7 bases at J, with 5 bases in the middle. This CDR3 has 12 residues. The DNA for the CDR3 is TGCGCCAGCAGCCAACCTAACGGGGAGCTGTTTTTT. Its protein product is CASSQPNGELFF.

This rearrangement joins TRBV18 to TRBJ1-5; D gene ambiguous. Trimming pared 3 bases from V and 0 bases from J, leaving 6 bases between. The CDR3 has 14 residues. Germline loops: CDR1 KGHSH, CDR2 LQKENI. CDR3 nucleotides: TGTGCCAGCTCACCGCCTTATAGCAATCAGCCCCAGCATTTT. Translated: CASSPPYSNQPQHF.

This clonotype was recorded once. The DNA for the CDR3 is TGCAGTGCCTCTCGGTTACAGTTCAATCAGCCCCAGCATTTT. It is translated as CSASRLQFNQPQHF. This sequence joins TRBV20-1 and TRBJ1-5; no clear D gene. CDR1 DFQATT and CDR2 SNEGSKA come from the germline V gene (reference sequence). The V end lost 6 bases, the J end lost 3 bases, and 15 bases lay between the germline ends. The CDR3 length is 14 residues.